The source of this T cell receptor (beta chain) is a study of blood T cell repertoires in COVID-19. Overall study: T cells, B-cell-depleted T cells, or PBMCs supplied cDNA or gDNA.

Some clones are missing from TCRdb's copy, which holds only in-frame ones; the method was immunoSEQ multiplex PCR. The table has some 390,000 clones, 75% to 90% seen once. Enrolled through a virtual design, the participants were between roughly 18 and 90 years of age and came from under 25 US areas. The recovered donors of Cohort 3 showed two negative PCRs, clearance, or symptom resolution. Germline lookup yields CDR1 PRHDT and CDR2 FYEKMQ (reference sequence). Trimming pared 5 bases from V and 0 bases from J, leaving 14 bases between. This CDR3 contains 16 residues. J is TRBJ2-1 and V is TRBV13; the D is unclear. The sequenced sample consisted of PBMCs or T cells enriched from blood (not recorded which). The sequence was collected from a man aged 25 to 45 who had recovered from COVID-19. The CDR3 sequence: CASSQLTESSYNEQFF. CDR3 in DNA: TGTGCCAGCAGCCAACTGACGGAGAGCTCCTACAATGAGCAGTTCTTC.